This T cell receptor (beta chain) was recovered during a study of cytotoxic CD8 clonotypes in ibrutinib-treated CLL (dated by TCRdb to the early 2020s). At the level of the whole study: The cohort had eleven to twelve relapsed/refractory and 15 treatment-naive patients; some 17 were IGHV unmutated. Responses were partial in approximately 24 patients and complete in 2; after median around 66 months follow-up, roughly 15 stayed in remission and some twelve progressed. Response samples were taken after a median of roughly a year on treatment, ranging from about 6 to 40 months. On average, each sample had roughly 260,000 productive templates and about 89,000 productive rearrangements. Longitudinal samples were obtainable from 26 of the 86 participants in the trial. Cryopreserved peripheral blood mononuclear cells were obtained before treatment, at response, and at either sustained remission or disease progression. Patients were still on ibrutinib when every remission and progressive disease sample was collected. The study at large found these results: Clonality rose at ibrutinib response, remained stable during sustained remission, and dropped back toward baseline at progression. Sampling times were not matched between sustained-remission and progressing patients, and lymph node repertoires were not studied. Public clonotypes were rare and either shrank or stayed stable during treatment, and the rise in clonality at ibrutinib response reflected expansion of private clonotypes. Baseline clonality exceeded that of age-matched healthy donors and correlated strongly with circulating CD8+ T-cell counts.

The time point label here, explained by the study, means: progressive disease on ibrutinib. For TCR beta library preparation, 1.5 to 2 micrograms of genomic DNA were extracted from the cryopreserved PBMCs. Longitudinal blood samples from CLL patients receiving ibrutinib monotherapy were subjected to high-throughput TCR beta sequencing. The patients took part in an open-label, single-center phase 2 trial of ibrutinib monotherapy. Details on this clone: Its antigen target is currently unknown. No much larger clone exists at a distance of one base, and base qualities are not known.

A MiSeq instrument was used for deep resolution sequencing, which targeted depths ranging from 1 in 1 million up to 1 in 200,000 T cells, with coverage averaging 10x for each clonotype. The immunoSEQ hsTCRB Kit was used to generate the TCR beta libraries. Under the source paper's analysis protocol: Data were analyzed with ImmunoSEQ Data Assistant and ImmunoSEQ Analyzer, with V, D and J genes assigned per IMGT definitions. Clonality, with values ranging from 0 to 1, was calculated as one minus the normalized Shannon entropy of productive rearrangement frequencies. Only overrepresented clonotypes making up at least 0.05% of each patient's repertoire were included in the public clonotype analysis. Approximately 14 age-matched healthy donor repertoires from immuneACCESS served as clonality controls. Entries here come from immuneACCESS through TCRdb and include only in-frame sequences with V and J called. Some clones fail to appear in such tables; in the studies checked, an unresolved V gene covers under half of the shortfall, and the cause of the remainder is unknown. The DNA gave D and trimming, while V, J and clone size come from that table. In all, the sample holds 53,000 or so clones, and roughly 58% of those were seen once. The ten largest make up 24% of the sample.

Including the terminal cysteine and phenylalanine, the CDR3 comprises 12 residues. Solely the CDR3 DNA is kept, with 36 bases framed from the first base. The sequencing here drew on PBMCs, taken at disease progression, from a patient treated with ibrutinib. The chain was built from TRBV7-5 and TRBJ2-5; the table assigns TRBD1, which was not confirmed against the DNA. TRBV7-5 is a known pseudogene. The TCR comes from a human donor with chronic lymphocytic leukemia. The DNA reads as follows: TGTGTCAGAACCAACCCAGGAGAGACCCAGTACTTC. Its protein reads: CVRTNPGETQYF.